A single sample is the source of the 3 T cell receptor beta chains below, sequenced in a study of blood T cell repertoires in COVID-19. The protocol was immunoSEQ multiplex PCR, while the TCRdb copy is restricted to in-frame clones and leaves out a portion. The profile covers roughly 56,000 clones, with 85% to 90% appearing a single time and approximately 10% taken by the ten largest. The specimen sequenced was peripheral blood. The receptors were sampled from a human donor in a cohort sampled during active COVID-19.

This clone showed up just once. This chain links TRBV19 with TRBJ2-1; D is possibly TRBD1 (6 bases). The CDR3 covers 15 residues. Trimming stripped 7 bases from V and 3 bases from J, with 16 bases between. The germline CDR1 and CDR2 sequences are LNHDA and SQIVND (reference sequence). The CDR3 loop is CASTPTGTNYNEQFF. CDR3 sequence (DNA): TGTGCCAGTACCCCCACGGGGACAAACTACAATGAGCAGTTCTTC.

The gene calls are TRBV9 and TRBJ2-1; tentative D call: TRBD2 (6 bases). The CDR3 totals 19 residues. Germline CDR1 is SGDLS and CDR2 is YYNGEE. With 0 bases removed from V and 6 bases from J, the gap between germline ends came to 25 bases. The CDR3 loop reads CASSVVVSGTGGSCNEQFF. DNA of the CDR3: TGTGCCAGCAGCGTAGTTGTTAGCGGAACAGGTGGTTCGTGCAATGAGCAGTTCTTC.

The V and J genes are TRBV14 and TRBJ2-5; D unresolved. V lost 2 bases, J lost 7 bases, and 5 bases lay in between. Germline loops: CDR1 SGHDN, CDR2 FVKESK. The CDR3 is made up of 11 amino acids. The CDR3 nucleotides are TGTGCCAGCAGCCAATTTCTGACCCAGTACTTC. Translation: CASSQFLTQYF.